This passage covers 6 T cell receptor beta chains from one sample sequenced in a study of blood T cell repertoires in COVID-19. TCRdb keeps only in-frame clones here, not all; method: immunoSEQ multiplex PCR. The sample lists over 250,000 clones, about 87% occurring once. The sequenced sample was peripheral blood. These receptors were taken from a woman aged 70-85 years with COVID-19, enrolled during active disease.

This sequence joins TRBV15 and TRBJ2-3, with 7 bases identical to TRBD2. V lost 4 bases to trimming and J lost 2 bases; unmatched junction nucleotides: 9. The CDR3 sequence is 16 residues long. Germline V lookup: CDR1 LNHNV, CDR2 YYDKDF (reference sequence). CDR3 amino acids: CATSKASGGTTDTQYF. CDR3 sequence (DNA): TGTGCCACCAGCAAGGCTAGCGGAGGGACCACAGATACGCAGTATTTT.

The chain joins TRBV28 to TRBJ2-2, with TRBD1 identical over 9 bases. Germline V gene data show CDR1 as MDHEN and CDR2 as SYDVKM. With 1 base clipped from V and 8 bases from J, the junction kept 8 bases outside the gene matches. The CDR3 contains 16 residues. The CDR3, as DNA: TGTGCCAGCAGTTTATCAGGGACAGGGTTATCGGGGGAGCTGTTTTTT. This codes for CASSLSGTGLSGELFF.

This chain uses TRBV19 with TRBJ2-1, with 16 bases fitting TRBD2. CDR1 and CDR2 from the germline V gene are LNHDA and SQIVND (reference sequence). Germline trimming cut 5 bases from V and 4 bases from J; bases unmatched to any gene: 8. The CDR3 consists of 18 residues. CDR3 sequence (DNA): TGTGCCAGTAGTCCCGGGACTAGCGGGAGGGGGGTATACAATGAGCAGTTCTTC. This codes for CASSPGTSGRGVYNEQFF.

The chain recombines TRBV2 with TRBJ2-3; D is unresolved. The CDR3 covers 13 residues. Trimming shortened V by 0 bases and J by 4 bases, and 5 bases separated the two germline ends. Germline V gives CDR1 SNHLY, CDR2 FYNNEI. Here the CDR3 DNA reads TGTGCCAGCAGTGAAGCCCTTCCAGATACGCAGTATTTT. The encoded protein is CASSEALPDTQYF.

The chain couples TRBV9 to TRBJ2-1; TRBD2 matches 8 bases. In germline, CDR1 is SGDLS, CDR2 YYNGEE. Trimming took 0 bases from V and 5 from J; bases not matched to a gene: 1. The CDR3 loop spans 14 amino acids. The CDR3 reads CASSVELADNEQFF. CDR3 coding DNA: TGTGCCAGCAGCGTAGAACTAGCGGACAATGAGCAGTTCTTC.

V and J are TRBV2 and TRBJ1-1; 7 bases fit TRBD1. The length of the CDR3 is 13 residues. Per the germline V gene, CDR1 is SNHLY and CDR2 is FYNNEI. V trimming: 8 bases; J trimming: 1 base; junction bases outside the gene matches: 4. CDR3 DNA: TGTGCCAGCGGAAGACAGGGGAACACTGAAGCTTTCTTT. As protein: CASGRQGNTEAFF.